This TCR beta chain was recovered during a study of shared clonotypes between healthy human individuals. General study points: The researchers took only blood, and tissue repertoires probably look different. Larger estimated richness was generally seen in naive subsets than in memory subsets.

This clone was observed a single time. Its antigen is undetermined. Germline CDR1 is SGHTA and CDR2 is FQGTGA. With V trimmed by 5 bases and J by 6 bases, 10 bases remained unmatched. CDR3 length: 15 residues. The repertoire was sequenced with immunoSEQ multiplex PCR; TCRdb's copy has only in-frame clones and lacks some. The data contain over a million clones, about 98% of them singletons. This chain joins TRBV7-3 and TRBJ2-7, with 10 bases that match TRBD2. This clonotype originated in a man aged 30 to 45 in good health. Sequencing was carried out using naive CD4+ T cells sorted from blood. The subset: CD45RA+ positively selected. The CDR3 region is CASSPGTSEHSEQYF. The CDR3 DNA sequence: TGTGCCAGCAGCCCTGGGACTAGCGAGCACAGCGAGCAGTACTTC.